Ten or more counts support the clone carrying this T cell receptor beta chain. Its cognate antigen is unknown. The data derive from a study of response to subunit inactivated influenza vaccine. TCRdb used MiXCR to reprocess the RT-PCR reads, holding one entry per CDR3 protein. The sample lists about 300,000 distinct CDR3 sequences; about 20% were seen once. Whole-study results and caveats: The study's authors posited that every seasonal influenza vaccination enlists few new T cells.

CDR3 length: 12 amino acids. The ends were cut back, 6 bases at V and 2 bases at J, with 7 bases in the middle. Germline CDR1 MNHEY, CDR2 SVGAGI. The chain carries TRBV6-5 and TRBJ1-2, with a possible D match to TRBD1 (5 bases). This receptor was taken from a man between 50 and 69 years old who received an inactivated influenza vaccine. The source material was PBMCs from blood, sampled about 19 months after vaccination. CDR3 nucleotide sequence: TGTGCCAGCAGCGGGGCCAACTATGGCTACACCTTC. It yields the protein CASSGANYGYTF.